This T cell receptor (beta chain) appears in the sequencing data of a study of cytomegalovirus exposure and HLA in healthy donors. Study outcomes and limitations: Researchers catalogued about 160 TCR beta chains as cytomegalovirus-associated.

Note on this clone: Antigen unknown.

The PCR was carried out with 60 Vbeta primers and 13 Jbeta primers. The repertoire was sequenced with immunoSEQ multiplex PCR; TCRdb's copy has only in-frame clones and lacks some. The sample shows about 90,000 clones, around 70% of them seen only once. Germline lookup yields CDR1 SGHDT and CDR2 YYEEEE. The V and J ends lost 0 bases and 0 bases respectively, with 12 bases between them. The CDR3 loop spans 17 amino acids. This chain links TRBV5-6 with TRBJ1-4; D remains ambiguous. The origin of this receptor is a woman between 45 and 60 years old in good health and CMV-seropositive. Sequencing input: PBMCs. The CDR3 here is CASSLAGRRSTNEKLFF. In DNA, the CDR3 is TGTGCCAGCAGCTTGGCAGGCAGAAGATCAACTAATGAAAAACTGTTTTTT.